A single sample gave rise to the 17 T cell receptor beta chains below, sequenced in a study of cytomegalovirus exposure and HLA in healthy donors (dated by TCRdb to 2015 to 2018). Library generation was performed with the immunoSEQ multiplex PCR assay. For the multiplex PCR, a mixture combining 60 forward primers for TCR Vbeta segments and 13 reverse primers for TCR Jbeta segments was used. As stored in TCRdb, this immuneACCESS dataset retains in-frame rearrangements with V and J assigned. A fraction of the clones does not appear; measured against another copy, unresolved V genes explain less than half of the discrepancy, and the remainder lacks a known reason. The sample contains some 170,000 clones, roughly 79% of them found a single time. Less than 8% of the sample lies in the top ten. The sample was PBMCs. Receptors were obtained from a man aged 40-49 years in good health and CMV-seropositive.

This chain links TRBV9 with TRBJ2-5; maybe TRBD1 (5 bases). Trimming left V 3 bases short and J 5 bases short, with 11 bases between. The V gene's germline CDR1 is SGDLS and CDR2 YYNGEE. The CDR3 is 13 amino acids. In DNA, the CDR3 is TGTGCCAGCAGCGCGGCAGGGCACGAGACCCAGTACTTC. Translated: CASSAAGHETQYF.

V gene TRBV6-6 combines with J gene TRBJ2-1, with 9 positions matching TRBD2. The CDR3 consists of 15 residues. V was pared by 2 bases and J by 4 bases, with 3 bases of the junction left unmatched. Germline V CDR1 and CDR2: MNHNY, SVGAGI (reference sequence). CDR3: CASSYAGGGYNEQFF. The CDR3 region has the DNA TGTGCCAGCAGTTACGCGGGAGGGGGGTACAATGAGCAGTTCTTC.

The chain is built from TRBV7-6 and TRBJ2-5; 7 bases fit TRBD2. V lost 2 bases and J lost 1; bases outside the gene matches: 1. The germline V gene has CDR1 SGHVS and CDR2 FNYEAQ. CDR3 size: 14 residues. CDR3 region: CASSLQRGQETQYF. DNA for the CDR3: TGTGCCAGCAGCTTACAGCGGGGCCAAGAGACCCAGTACTTC.

This chain links TRBV6-4 with TRBJ2-3, with 14 bases that match TRBD2. Germline V gene lookup returns CDR1 MRHNA and CDR2 SNTAGT. The CDR3 is made up of 16 amino acids. The V gene end was trimmed by 6 bases and the J gene end by 4 bases; junction bases not matched to a gene: 6. The CDR3 protein is CASSVGTSGRADTQYF. CDR3 nucleotide sequence: TGTGCCAGCAGCGTAGGGACTAGCGGGAGAGCAGATACGCAGTATTTT.

This clone was seen only once. The chain employs TRBV28 and TRBJ2-7; TRBD2 matches at 11 bases. CDR1 is MDHEN and CDR2 is SYDVKM in the germline V gene. V shed 5 bases, J shed 5 bases, and the junction held 11 bases outside the gene matches. The length of the CDR3 is 16 residues. The CDR3 loop is CASSPPSLAGVDEQYF. DNA of the CDR3: TGTGCCAGCAGTCCGCCCTCACTAGCGGGAGTAGACGAGCAGTACTTC.

This clone was counted a few times. The rearrangement links TRBV18 to TRBJ2-1, with a possible D match to TRBD2 (6 bases). This CDR3 region has 15 residues. Deletions cut 2 bases from V and 6 bases from J, with 14 bases between. Looked up from germline, CDR1 is KGHSH and CDR2 is LQKENI. The DNA of the CDR3 is TGTGCCAGCTCACCAACGGGGCGGGAAGGCAATGAGCAGTTCTTC. It is translated as CASSPTGREGNEQFF.

The chain uses TRBV5-1 and TRBJ2-5, with 7 nucleotides matching TRBD1. The CDR3 totals 15 residues. Per germline, CDR1 SGHRS and CDR2 YFSETQ. Trimming took 4 bases from V and 6 from J; bases not matched to a gene: 12. The CDR3 protein is CASSDPGQLLQTQYF. Here the CDR3 DNA reads TGCGCCAGCAGCGATCCGGGACAGCTTCTTCAGACCCAGTACTTC.

In this sample, this clone turned up once. The chain uses TRBV2 and TRBJ2-5; D remains unclear. Germline V lookup: CDR1 SNHLY, CDR2 FYNNEI. V was cut by 5 bases and J by 4 bases, with 5 bases left in between. The CDR3 extends over 11 amino acids. CDR3 nucleotide sequence: TGTGCCAGCAGTCTTAGAGAGACCCAGTACTTC. Encoded protein: CASSLRETQYF.

This clone has just one count. The genes are TRBV5-1 and TRBJ1-1; tentatively, D is TRBD1 (6 bases). V lost 2 bases and J lost 1, with 15 bases in between. This CDR3 contains 16 residues. CDR1 SGHRS and CDR2 YFSETQ come from the germline V gene. The CDR3: CASSLYYGQSNTEAFF. The CDR3 nucleotides are TGCGCCAGCAGCTTATACTATGGACAGTCGAACACTGAAGCTTTCTTT.

For this clone: One junction end does not reproduce the germline sequence, and a read error may be involved. This chain joins TRBV5-6 and TRBJ2-7, with D unresolved. CDR3 length: 11 residues. Germline CDR1 reads SGHDT; CDR2 reads YYEEEE. CDR3 in amino acids: CAGSLAGEQYF. CDR3 sequence (DNA): TGTGCCGGCAGCTTGGCAGGCGAGCAGTACTTC.

Details on this clone: An end of the junction differs from the germline gene, which may be a read error. The chain has TRBV9 and TRBJ2-6; D perhaps matches TRBD1 (5 bases). The length of the CDR3 is 17 residues. Per germline, CDR1 SGDLS and CDR2 YYNGEE. CDR3 nucleotide sequence: TGTGCCAGCAGCGTAGCCCGATGGGGATCTGGGGCCAACGGCCTGACTTTC. Translated: CASSVARWGSGANGLTF.

The chain joins TRBV9 to TRBJ2-1; D might be TRBD1 (6 bases). Trimming cost V 4 bases and J 2 bases, with 13 bases left between them. CDR1 and CDR2 from the germline V gene are SGDLS and YYNGEE. The CDR3 has 15 residues. The CDR3 protein is CASSPAGVTYNEQFF. DNA for the CDR3: TGTGCCAGCAGCCCTGCAGGGGTTACCTACAATGAGCAGTTCTTC.

The chain couples TRBV27 to TRBJ1-2, with D tentatively TRBD1 (6 bases). The CDR3 is 14 residues long. V lost 4 bases to trimming and J lost 8 bases, with 17 bases between them. From germline, CDR1 is MNHEY and CDR2 SMNVEV (reference sequence). Here the CDR3 DNA reads TGTGCCAGCAGTTCCGGGACATTTTCTAGGGGCTACACCTTC. Its translation: CASSSGTFSRGYTF.

V usage is TRBV27 and J usage is TRBJ2-1; TRBD2 might be the D (6 bases). Deletions cut 3 bases from V and 8 bases from J, with 20 bases between. This CDR3 region has 16 residues. The germline V gene has CDR1 MNHEY and CDR2 SMNVEV (reference sequence). Here the CDR3 reads CASSLTGLTRVDEQFF. CDR3 nucleotide sequence: TGTGCCAGCAGTTTGACGGGACTCACTAGAGTCGATGAGCAGTTCTTC.

The genes are TRBV27 and TRBJ1-4, with TRBD1 as a possible D gene (6 bases). Germline lookup yields CDR1 MNHEY and CDR2 SMNVEV (reference sequence). V was pared by 5 bases and J by 3 bases, with 13 bases between. This CDR3 is built from 15 residues. Here the CDR3 reads CASSPRGFSNEKLFF. CDR3 DNA: TGTGCCAGCAGTCCCAGGGGATTCTCTAATGAAAAACTGTTTTTT.

V gene TRBV6-1 combines with J gene TRBJ2-3; TRBD2 might be the D (6 bases). The V end was cut by 1 base, the J end by 5 bases, with 13 bases between. The length of the CDR3 is 15 residues. From germline, CDR1 is MNHNS and CDR2 SASEGT. CDR3 region: CASSEGRGNRDTQYF. The CDR3 DNA is TGTGCCAGCAGTGAAGGGAGGGGTAACCGAGATACGCAGTATTTT.

The rearrangement uses TRBV5-5 and TRBJ2-4; tentative D call: TRBD2 (5 bases). Germline values: CDR1 SGHKS, CDR2 YYEKEE (reference sequence). This CDR3 has 11 amino acids. The V gene lost 4 bases and the J gene lost 15 bases, with 14 bases spanning the gap. Written as DNA, the CDR3 is TGTGCCAGCAGCCCAACTAGGTGCGCGTACTTC. Translating it yields CASSPTRCAYF.